This T cell receptor (beta chain) was sequenced in a study of T cell repertoires in cytomegalovirus infection. Study background: Indications of both CMV infection and matching HLA type were provided by public TCR beta signatures.

Study-wide findings and caveats: Adding up the frequency of public TCR beta families identified people who carried CMV plus the relevant HLA. The ex vivo response showed dominance by HLA-C-restricted CMV-specific TCR beta clonotypes.

TCRdb re-derived calls from the reads in MiXCR, one entry per CDR3 protein. The top ten clones hold approximately 8% of a sample with around 630,000 distinct CDR3 sequences, approximately 24% of them seen once. In this sample, this clonotype turned up once. Its antigen is still unknown. There are 16 residues in the CDR3. V dropped 0 bases and J dropped 3 bases, with 12 bases sitting between them. Germline V CDR1 and CDR2: MGHRA, YSYEKL. The clonotype was recovered from a human donor in good health (CMV status not recorded). Some clones in this sample may be carry-over from other donors' samples. The sequenced sample consisted of CD8+ T cells from PBMCs. The rearrangement links TRBV4-1 to TRBJ2-1, with a tentative D call TRBD1 (6 bases). The CDR3 DNA is TGCGCCAGCAGCCAAGAATTGGGGGCTAACTACAATGAGCAGTTCTTC. Translating gives CASSQELGANYNEQFF.